The rows below give T cell receptor beta chains drawn from one sample of a study of cytomegalovirus exposure and HLA in healthy donors. Profiled with immunoSEQ multiplex PCR; TCRdb holds only in-frame clones, not every one. Altogether 150,000 or so clones are present, under 85% being singletons, with the ten largest covering 1.6%. Specimen: PBMCs. Receptors were obtained from a woman younger than 45 in good health and CMV-seronegative. CDR3s include the opening cysteine and the closing phenylalanine or tryptophan. Fields, in order: J gene, D gene, clone size, V gene, CDR3 protein, CDR3 DNA. D genes are given only for firm matches. Where a row states a size, it is once, few, many or the class of an expanded clone; other rows omit it.

j_call: TRBJ1-1; d_call: TRBD1; clone_size: once; v_call: TRBV7-2; cdr3_aa: CASSGDFRGPAFF; cdr3_nt: TGTGCCAGCAGCGGAGACTTCAGGGGGCCTGCTTTCTTT
j_call: TRBJ2-2; d_call: TRBD1; clone_size: NA; v_call: TRBV7-3; cdr3_aa: CASSLRTGGTPGELFF; cdr3_nt: TGTGCCAGCAGCTTAAGGACAGGGGGAACCCCCGGGGAGCTGTTTTTT
j_call: TRBJ2-1; d_call: NA; clone_size: NA; v_call: TRBV19; cdr3_aa: CASSSRGYNEQFF; cdr3_nt: TGTGCCAGTAGTTCCCGGGGCTACAATGAGCAGTTCTTC
j_call: TRBJ2-1; d_call: TRBD2; clone_size: NA; v_call: TRBV2; cdr3_aa: CASRTLASGGFF; cdr3_nt: TGTGCCAGCAGGACCCTGGCTAGCGGGGGGTTCTTC
j_call: TRBJ2-7; d_call: TRBD2; clone_size: NA; v_call: TRBV5-1; cdr3_aa: CAISRWGGRKLIHEQYF; cdr3_nt: TGCGCCATCTCCCGGTGGGGCGGGAGAAAGTTAATACACGAGCAGTACTTC
j_call: TRBJ1-2; d_call: TRBD1; clone_size: NA; v_call: TRBV5-1; cdr3_aa: CASSNQGQGEGYTF; cdr3_nt: TGCGCCAGCAGCAACCAGGGACAGGGGGAAGGCTACACCTTC
j_call: TRBJ1-2; d_call: NA; clone_size: few; v_call: TRBV25-1; cdr3_aa: CASSEYGRYTF; cdr3_nt: TGTGCCAGCAGTGAATATGGCCGCTACACCTTC
j_call: TRBJ2-7; d_call: NA; clone_size: NA; v_call: TRBV6-5; cdr3_aa: CASSYSMTSYEQYF; cdr3_nt: TGTGCCAGCAGTTACTCCATGACTAGCTACGAGCAGTACTTC
j_call: TRBJ1-1; d_call: NA; clone_size: NA; v_call: TRBV29-1; cdr3_aa: CSVEGRFREAFF; cdr3_nt: TGCAGCGTTGAAGGGCGGTTCCGTGAAGCTTTCTTT
j_call: TRBJ2-5; d_call: NA; clone_size: NA; v_call: TRBV4-2; cdr3_aa: CASSQVQGSETQYF; cdr3_nt: TGTGCCAGCAGCCAAGTTCAGGGGAGTGAGACCCAGTACTTC
j_call: TRBJ1-1; d_call: NA; clone_size: NA; v_call: TRBV5-4; cdr3_aa: CASSEMGGSTEAFF; cdr3_nt: TGTGCCAGCAGCGAAATGGGGGGTAGCACTGAAGCTTTCTTT
j_call: TRBJ2-3; d_call: NA; clone_size: NA; v_call: TRBV4-1; cdr3_aa: CASRPLLTGKSTDTQYF; cdr3_nt: TGCGCCAGCAGACCTCTCCTCACGGGGAAGAGCACAGATACGCAGTATTTT
j_call: TRBJ1-1; d_call: TRBD1; clone_size: NA; v_call: TRBV6-5; cdr3_aa: CASRRDSGFSEAFF; cdr3_nt: TGTGCCAGCAGACGGGACAGTGGATTTAGTGAAGCTTTCTTT
j_call: TRBJ1-4; d_call: NA; clone_size: many; v_call: TRBV7-6; cdr3_aa: CASSLGVRDEKLFF; cdr3_nt: TGTGCCAGCAGCTTAGGGGTCAGGGATGAAAAACTGTTTTTT
j_call: TRBJ2-1; d_call: TRBD1; clone_size: NA; v_call: TRBV7-8; cdr3_aa: CASSPTGDLYNEQFF; cdr3_nt: TGTGCCAGCAGCCCCACAGGGGACCTCTACAATGAGCAGTTCTTC
j_call: TRBJ2-2; d_call: NA; clone_size: NA; v_call: TRBV7-3; cdr3_aa: CASSTRRASNTGELFF; cdr3_nt: TGTGCCAGCAGCACCCGCAGGGCCTCAAACACCGGGGAGCTGTTTTTT
j_call: TRBJ2-2; d_call: NA; clone_size: few; v_call: TRBV7-8; cdr3_aa: CASSFPGELFF; cdr3_nt: TGTGCCAGCAGCTTCCCTGGGGAGCTGTTTTTT
j_call: TRBJ2-2; d_call: NA; clone_size: few; v_call: TRBV7-9; cdr3_aa: CASSLFADTGELFF; cdr3_nt: TGTGCCAGCAGCTTATTTGCGGACACCGGGGAGCTGTTTTTT
j_call: TRBJ2-7; d_call: TRBD1; clone_size: few; v_call: TRBV19; cdr3_aa: CASSRTGGPYEQYF; cdr3_nt: TGTGCCAGTAGTAGGACAGGGGGCCCCTACGAGCAGTACTTC
j_call: TRBJ1-1; d_call: NA; clone_size: NA; v_call: TRBV9; cdr3_aa: CASSVRVEGTEAFF; cdr3_nt: TGTGCCAGCAGCGTCAGGGTGGAGGGCACTGAAGCTTTCTTT
j_call: TRBJ2-3; d_call: TRBD2; clone_size: NA; v_call: TRBV4-1; cdr3_aa: CASSQDPPVAGFTDTQYF; cdr3_nt: TGCGCCAGCAGCCAAGATCCCCCAGTAGCGGGGTTCACAGATACGCAGTATTTT
j_call: TRBJ1-2; d_call: NA; clone_size: NA; v_call: TRBV30; cdr3_aa: CAWSGIGARPLSPYGYTF; cdr3_nt: TGTGCCTGGAGTGGGATAGGGGCCAGACCCTTATCCCCCTATGGCTACACCTTC
j_call: TRBJ1-5; d_call: TRBD1; clone_size: once; v_call: TRBV28; cdr3_aa: CASSFRRTGGINQPQHF; cdr3_nt: TGTGCCAGCAGTTTTAGACGGACAGGGGGCATCAATCAGCCCCAGCATTTT
j_call: TRBJ2-1; d_call: NA; clone_size: once; v_call: TRBV30; cdr3_aa: CAWSVTGRYNEQFF; cdr3_nt: TGTGCCTGGAGTGTCACAGGCCGTTACAATGAGCAGTTCTTC
j_call: TRBJ1-2; d_call: NA; clone_size: once; v_call: TRBV6-5; cdr3_aa: CASCPGTSVRYTF; cdr3_nt: TGTGCCAGCTGTCCAGGGACTTCGGTGAGGTACACCTTC
j_call: TRBJ1-5; d_call: NA; clone_size: NA; v_call: TRBV30; cdr3_aa: CAWSVRESQPQHF; cdr3_nt: TGTGCCTGGAGTGTACGGGAATCTCAGCCCCAGCATTTT
j_call: TRBJ1-1; d_call: NA; clone_size: few; v_call: TRBV19; cdr3_aa: CASSIGAGASGTEAFF; cdr3_nt: TGTGCCAGTAGTATTGGGGCAGGCGCATCGGGCACTGAAGCTTTCTTT
j_call: TRBJ2-7; d_call: NA; clone_size: NA; v_call: TRBV5-1; cdr3_aa: CASSLGQALGEQYF; cdr3_nt: TGCGCCAGCAGCTTGGGACAGGCCTTGGGCGAGCAGTACTTC
j_call: TRBJ2-6; d_call: NA; clone_size: NA; v_call: TRBV10-1; cdr3_aa: CASSGGLTRGANVLTF; cdr3_nt: TGCGCCAGCAGTGGCGGATTAACAAGGGGGGCCAACGTCCTGACTTTC
j_call: TRBJ1-5; d_call: TRBD1; clone_size: NA; v_call: TRBV11-2; cdr3_aa: CASSLRTGGYQPQHF; cdr3_nt: TGTGCCAGCAGCTTAAGGACAGGGGGCTATCAGCCCCAGCATTTT
j_call: TRBJ1-5; d_call: NA; clone_size: NA; v_call: TRBV15; cdr3_aa: CATSRGAGSYQPQHF; cdr3_nt: TGTGCCACCAGCAGAGGGGCAGGATCTTATCAGCCCCAGCATTTT
j_call: TRBJ1-2; d_call: NA; clone_size: NA; v_call: TRBV30; cdr3_aa: CAWRGGLAYGYPF; cdr3_nt: TGTGCCTGGAGAGGTGGGCTAGCCTATGGCTACCCCTTC
j_call: TRBJ2-1; d_call: NA; clone_size: few; v_call: TRBV7-3; cdr3_aa: CASSLSAGYNEQFF; cdr3_nt: TGTGCCAGCAGCTTATCGGCCGGGTACAATGAGCAGTTCTTC
j_call: TRBJ1-5; d_call: NA; clone_size: NA; v_call: TRBV2; cdr3_aa: CASSEQGDQPQHF; cdr3_nt: TGTGCCAGCAGTGAACAGGGCGATCAGCCCCAGCATTTT
j_call: TRBJ2-5; d_call: TRBD2; clone_size: NA; v_call: TRBV10-3; cdr3_aa: CAISGVSGGSDGGTQYF; cdr3_nt: TGTGCCATCAGTGGGGTTAGCGGGGGGTCCGATGGAGGGACCCAGTACTTC
j_call: TRBJ2-1; d_call: NA; clone_size: NA; v_call: TRBV11-2; cdr3_aa: CASSLVGGSYNEQFF; cdr3_nt: TGTGCCAGCAGCTTAGTGGGGGGTTCATACAATGAGCAGTTCTTC
j_call: TRBJ2-3; d_call: NA; clone_size: NA; v_call: TRBV6-1; cdr3_aa: CASSESGSKDTQYF; cdr3_nt: TGTGCCAGCAGTGAATCAGGGTCGAAAGATACGCAGTATTTT
j_call: TRBJ2-2; d_call: NA; clone_size: few; v_call: TRBV28; cdr3_aa: CASTDLRGWGTGELFF; cdr3_nt: TGTGCCAGCACCGACCTCAGGGGTTGGGGCACCGGGGAGCTGTTTTTT
j_call: TRBJ2-2; d_call: TRBD2; clone_size: NA; v_call: TRBV27; cdr3_aa: CASSSYWTSGRVGELFF; cdr3_nt: TGTGCCAGCAGTTCTTACTGGACTAGCGGGAGGGTCGGGGAGCTGTTTTTT
j_call: TRBJ2-2; d_call: NA; clone_size: NA; v_call: TRBV10-3; cdr3_aa: CAISGSPGGLLIGELFF; cdr3_nt: TGTGCCATCAGTGGTTCGCCGGGGGGCCTACTAATCGGGGAGCTGTTTTTT
j_call: TRBJ2-7; d_call: NA; clone_size: NA; v_call: TRBV19; cdr3_aa: CATEGTQTYEQYF; cdr3_nt: TGTGCCACCGAGGGTACCCAGACCTACGAGCAGTACTTC
j_call: TRBJ2-1; d_call: NA; clone_size: NA; v_call: TRBV19; cdr3_aa: CASSMRTAYNNEQFF; cdr3_nt: TGTGCCAGTAGTATGCGGACAGCCTATAACAATGAGCAGTTCTTC
j_call: TRBJ2-2; d_call: TRBD2; clone_size: NA; v_call: TRBV23-1; cdr3_aa: CASSQSGEGTPGELFF; cdr3_nt: TGCGCCAGCAGTCAATCGGGGGAGGGGACCCCCGGGGAGCTGTTTTTT
j_call: TRBJ1-5; d_call: NA; clone_size: NA; v_call: TRBV19; cdr3_aa: CASSGGAGQPQHF; cdr3_nt: TGTGCCAGTAGTGGGGGCGCGGGTCAGCCCCAGCATTTT
j_call: TRBJ2-5; d_call: NA; clone_size: NA; v_call: TRBV6-1; cdr3_aa: CASSALSAQYF; cdr3_nt: TGTGCCAGCAGTGCCTTATCGGCCCAGTACTTC
j_call: TRBJ2-2; d_call: NA; clone_size: NA; v_call: TRBV9; cdr3_aa: CASSAPGTTTGELFF; cdr3_nt: TGTGCCAGCAGCGCGCCCGGGACAACCACCGGGGAGCTGTTTTTT